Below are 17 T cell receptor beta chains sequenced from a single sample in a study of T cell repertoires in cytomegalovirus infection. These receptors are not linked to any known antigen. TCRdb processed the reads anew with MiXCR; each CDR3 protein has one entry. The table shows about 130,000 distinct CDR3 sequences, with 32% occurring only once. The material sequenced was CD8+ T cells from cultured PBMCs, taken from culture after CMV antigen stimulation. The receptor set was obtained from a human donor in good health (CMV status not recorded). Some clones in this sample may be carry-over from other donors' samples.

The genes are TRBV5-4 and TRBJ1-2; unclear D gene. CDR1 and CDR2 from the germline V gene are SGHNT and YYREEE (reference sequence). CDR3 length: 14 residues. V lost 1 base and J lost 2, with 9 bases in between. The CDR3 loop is CASSLILGNYGYTF. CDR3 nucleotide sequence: TGTGCCAGCAGCTTGATCCTAGGGAACTATGGCTACACCTTC.

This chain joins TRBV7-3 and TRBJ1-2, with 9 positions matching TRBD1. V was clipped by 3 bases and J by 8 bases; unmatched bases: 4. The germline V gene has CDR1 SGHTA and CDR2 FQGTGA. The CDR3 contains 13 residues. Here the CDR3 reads CASSFGTGNGYTF. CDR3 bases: TGTGCCAGCAGCTTTGGGACAGGGAACGGCTACACCTTC.

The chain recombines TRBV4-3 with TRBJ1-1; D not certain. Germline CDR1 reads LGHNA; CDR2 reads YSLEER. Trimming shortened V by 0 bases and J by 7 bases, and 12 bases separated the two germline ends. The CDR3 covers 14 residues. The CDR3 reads CASSQEADGYEAFF. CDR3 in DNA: TGCGCCAGCAGCCAAGAGGCCGACGGGTATGAAGCTTTCTTT.

The CDR3 spells CASSLGLTGEDEKLFF. CDR3 nucleotide sequence: TGCGCCAGCAGCTTGGGACTGACAGGGGAGGACGAAAAACTGTTTTTT. This chain connects TRBV5-1 to TRBJ1-4; 8 bases agree with TRBD1. The CDR3 covers 16 residues. Germline V lookup: CDR1 SGHRS, CDR2 YFSETQ. Unmatched junction bases numbered 9, after V lost 0 bases and J lost 8 bases.

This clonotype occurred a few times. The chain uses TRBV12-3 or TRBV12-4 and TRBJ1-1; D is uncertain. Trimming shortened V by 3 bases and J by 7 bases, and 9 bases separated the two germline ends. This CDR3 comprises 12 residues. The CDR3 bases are TGTGCCAGCAGTTTCGGCAGTAATGAAGCTTTCTTT. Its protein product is CASSFGSNEAFF.

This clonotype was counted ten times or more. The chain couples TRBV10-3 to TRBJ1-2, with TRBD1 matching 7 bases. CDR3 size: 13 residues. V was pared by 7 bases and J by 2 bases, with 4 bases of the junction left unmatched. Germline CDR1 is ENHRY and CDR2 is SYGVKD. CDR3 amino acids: CAITPGQNYGYTF. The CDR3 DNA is TGTGCCATCACCCCGGGACAGAACTATGGCTACACCTTC.

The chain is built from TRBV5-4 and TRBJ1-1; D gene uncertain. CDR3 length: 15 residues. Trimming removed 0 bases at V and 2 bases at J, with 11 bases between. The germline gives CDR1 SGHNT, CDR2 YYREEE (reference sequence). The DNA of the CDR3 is TGTGCCAGCAGCTTGGGTGGGGTAGGAAACACTGAAGCTTTCTTT. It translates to CASSLGGVGNTEAFF.

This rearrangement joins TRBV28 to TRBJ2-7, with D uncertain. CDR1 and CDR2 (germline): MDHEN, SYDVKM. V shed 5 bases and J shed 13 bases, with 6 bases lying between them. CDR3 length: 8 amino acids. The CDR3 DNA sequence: TGTGCCAGCAGTCTAGAATACTTC. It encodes CASSLEYF.

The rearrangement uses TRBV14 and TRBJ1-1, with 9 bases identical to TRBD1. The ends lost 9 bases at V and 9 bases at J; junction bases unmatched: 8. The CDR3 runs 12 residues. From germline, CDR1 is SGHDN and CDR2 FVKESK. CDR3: CASGTGSLKAFF. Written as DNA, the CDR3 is TGTGCCAGTGGGACAGGGTCCCTCAAAGCTTTCTTT.

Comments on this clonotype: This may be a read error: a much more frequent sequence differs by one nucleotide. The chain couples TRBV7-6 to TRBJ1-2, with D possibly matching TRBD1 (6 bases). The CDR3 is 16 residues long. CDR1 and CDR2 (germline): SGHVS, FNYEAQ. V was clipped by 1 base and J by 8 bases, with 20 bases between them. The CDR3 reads CASSLGAGTRAAGYTF. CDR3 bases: TGTGCCAGCAGCTTAGGCGCCGGGACAAGGGCTGCCGGCTACACCTTC.

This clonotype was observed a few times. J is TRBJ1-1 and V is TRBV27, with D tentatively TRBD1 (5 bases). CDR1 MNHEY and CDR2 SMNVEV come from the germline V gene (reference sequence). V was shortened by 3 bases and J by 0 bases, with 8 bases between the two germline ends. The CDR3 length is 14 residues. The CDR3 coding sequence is TGTGCCAGCAGTTTGGAGGGGCTGAACACTGAAGCTTTCTTT. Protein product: CASSLEGLNTEAFF.

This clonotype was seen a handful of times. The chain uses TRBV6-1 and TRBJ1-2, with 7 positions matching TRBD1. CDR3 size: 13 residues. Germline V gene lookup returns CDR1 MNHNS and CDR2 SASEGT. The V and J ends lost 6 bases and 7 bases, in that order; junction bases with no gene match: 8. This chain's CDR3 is CASSEPRGLGYTF. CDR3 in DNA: TGTGCCAGCAGCGAGCCAAGGGGGCTTGGCTACACCTTC.

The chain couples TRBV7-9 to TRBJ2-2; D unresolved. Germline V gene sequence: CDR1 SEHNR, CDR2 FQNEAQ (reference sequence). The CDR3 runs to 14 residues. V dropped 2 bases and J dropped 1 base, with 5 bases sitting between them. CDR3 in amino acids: CASSLLRNTGELFF. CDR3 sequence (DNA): TGTGCCAGCAGCTTACTCAGGAACACCGGGGAGCTGTTTTTT. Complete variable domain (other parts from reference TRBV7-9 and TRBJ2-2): DTGVSQNPRHKITKRGQNVTFRCDPISEHNRLYWYRQTLGQGPEFLTYFQNEAQLEKSRLLSDRFSAERPKGSFSTLEIQRTEQGDSAMYLCASSLLRNTGELFFGEGSRLTVL.

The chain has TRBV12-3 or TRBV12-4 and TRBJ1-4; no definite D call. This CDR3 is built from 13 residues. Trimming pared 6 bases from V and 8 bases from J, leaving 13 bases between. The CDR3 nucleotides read TGTGCCAGCAGAGGGAGCGGAGGAGAAAAACTGTTTTTT. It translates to CASRGSGGEKLFF.

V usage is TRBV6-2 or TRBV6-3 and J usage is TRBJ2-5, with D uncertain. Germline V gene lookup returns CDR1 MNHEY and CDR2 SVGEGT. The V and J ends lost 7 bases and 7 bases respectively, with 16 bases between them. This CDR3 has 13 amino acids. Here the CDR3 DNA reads TGTGCCAGCACCCCGAGCATGAGAGGGACCCAGTACTTC. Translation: CASTPSMRGTQYF.

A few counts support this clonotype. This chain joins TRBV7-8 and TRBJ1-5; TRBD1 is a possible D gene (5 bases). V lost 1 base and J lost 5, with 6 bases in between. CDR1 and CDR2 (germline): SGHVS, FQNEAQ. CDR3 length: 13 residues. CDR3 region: CASSLGGDQPQHF. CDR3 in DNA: TGTGCCAGCAGCTTAGGAGGGGATCAGCCCCAGCATTTT.

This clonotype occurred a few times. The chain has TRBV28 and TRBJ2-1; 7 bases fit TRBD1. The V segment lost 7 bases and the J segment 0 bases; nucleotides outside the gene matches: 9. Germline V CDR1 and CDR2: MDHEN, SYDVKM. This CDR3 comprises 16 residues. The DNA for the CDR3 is TGTGCCAGCACCCATACAGGGGCGCTCTCCTACAATGAGCAGTTCTTC. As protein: CASTHTGALSYNEQFF.